This record covers a single T cell receptor beta chain. What it binds is unknown. This entry is derived from a study of tumor-infiltrating lymphocytes in primary liver carcinoma. In germline, CDR1 is SGHAT, CDR2 FQNNGV. The ends were cut back, 9 bases at V and 3 bases at J, with 21 bases in the middle. The CDR3 has 16 amino acids. Germline DNA was also extracted, while the blood RNA originated from unsorted whole blood. TCR beta cDNA came from around 500 ng total RNA, primed with a constant-region primer. Three nested multiplex PCR rounds, a slightly modified ARM-PCR, produced the libraries for TCR beta. The study ran its first two PCR rounds for roughly 11 cycles each, using TRBV1-TRBV30 forward primers and a C-beta reverse primer. TCRdb re-called the multiplex PCR reads through MiXCR, storing one row per CDR3 protein. The sample gives approximately 330,000 distinct CDR3 sequences, less than 65% of which show up once; roughly 6% is in the top ten.

Study-wide results and caveats: Tumors had a significantly higher top-250-clone fraction than blood (p = 0.039).

What was sequenced was peripheral blood. The chain links TRBV11-2 to TRBJ2-1, with D perhaps given as TRBD1 or TRBD2 (5 bases each). This clonotype was sampled from a man in his forties with primary liver carcinoma and hepatitis B virus infection. The CDR3 DNA reads TGTGCCAGTAGCGCAACTGGGGCAGGGAACTACAATGAGCAGTTCTTC. Protein sequence: CASSATGAGNYNEQFF.